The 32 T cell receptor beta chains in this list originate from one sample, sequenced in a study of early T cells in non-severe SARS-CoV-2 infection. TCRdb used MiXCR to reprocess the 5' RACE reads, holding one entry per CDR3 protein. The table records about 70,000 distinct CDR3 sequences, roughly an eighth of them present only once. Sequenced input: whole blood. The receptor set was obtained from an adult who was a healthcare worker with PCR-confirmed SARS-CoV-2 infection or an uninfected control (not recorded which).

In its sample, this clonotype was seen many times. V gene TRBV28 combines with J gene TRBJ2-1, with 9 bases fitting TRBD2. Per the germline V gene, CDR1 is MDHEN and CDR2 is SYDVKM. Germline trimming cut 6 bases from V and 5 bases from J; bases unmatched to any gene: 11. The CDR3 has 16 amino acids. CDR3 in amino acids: CASSPYSGSRHNEQFF. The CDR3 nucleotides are TGTGCCAGCAGCCCGTATAGCGGGAGTCGCCACAATGAGCAGTTCTTC.

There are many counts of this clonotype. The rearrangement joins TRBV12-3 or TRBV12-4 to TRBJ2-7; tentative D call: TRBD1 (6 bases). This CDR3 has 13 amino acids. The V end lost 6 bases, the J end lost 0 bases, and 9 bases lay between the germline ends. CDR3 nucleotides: TGTGCCAGCAGCAAGGACAGCTCCTACGAGCAGTACTTC. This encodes CASSKDSSYEQYF.

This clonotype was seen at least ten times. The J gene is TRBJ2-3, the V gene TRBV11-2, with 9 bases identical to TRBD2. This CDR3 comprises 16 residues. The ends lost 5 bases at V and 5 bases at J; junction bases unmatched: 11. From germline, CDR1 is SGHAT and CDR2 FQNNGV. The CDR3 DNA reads TGTGCCAGCAGCCTGGTGGCTAGCGGGATGAAAGATACGCAGTATTTT. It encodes CASSLVASGMKDTQYF. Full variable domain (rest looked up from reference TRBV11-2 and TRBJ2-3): EAGVAQSPRYKIIEKRQSVAFWCNPISGHATLYWYQQILGQGPKLLIQFQNNGVVDDSQLPKDRFSAERLKGVDSTLKIQPAKLEDSAVYLCASSLVASGMKDTQYFGPGTRLTVL.

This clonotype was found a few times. The CDR3 region is CASSQGSVSYEQYF. Written as DNA, the CDR3 is TGTGCCAGCAGCCAGGGTAGCGTCTCCTACGAGCAGTACTTC. V gene TRBV3-1 combines with J gene TRBJ2-7; a weak D match, TRBD2 (5 bases). The V gene's germline CDR1 is LGHDT and CDR2 YNNKEL (reference sequence). CDR3 length: 14 amino acids. V lost 3 bases to trimming and J lost 0 bases, with 9 bases between them.

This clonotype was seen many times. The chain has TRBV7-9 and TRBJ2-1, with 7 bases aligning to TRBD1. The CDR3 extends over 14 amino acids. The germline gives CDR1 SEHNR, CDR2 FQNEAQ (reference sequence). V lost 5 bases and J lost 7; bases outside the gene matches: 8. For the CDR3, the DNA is TGTGCCAGCAGCGACCAATCGACAGGGAATGAGCAGTTCTTC. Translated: CASSDQSTGNEQFF. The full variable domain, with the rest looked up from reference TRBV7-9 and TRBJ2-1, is DTGVSQNPRHKITKRGQNVTFRCDPISEHNRLYWYRQTLGQGPEFLTYFQNEAQLEKSRLLSDRFSAERPKGSFSTLEIQRTEQGDSAMYLCASSDQSTGNEQFFGPGTRLTVL.

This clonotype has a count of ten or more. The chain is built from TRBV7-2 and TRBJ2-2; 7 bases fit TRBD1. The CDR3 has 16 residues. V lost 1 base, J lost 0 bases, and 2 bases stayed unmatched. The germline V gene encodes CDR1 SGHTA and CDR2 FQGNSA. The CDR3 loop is CASSLGGGANTGELFF. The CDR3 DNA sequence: TGTGCCAGCAGCTTAGGAGGGGGCGCGAACACCGGGGAGCTGTTTTTT.

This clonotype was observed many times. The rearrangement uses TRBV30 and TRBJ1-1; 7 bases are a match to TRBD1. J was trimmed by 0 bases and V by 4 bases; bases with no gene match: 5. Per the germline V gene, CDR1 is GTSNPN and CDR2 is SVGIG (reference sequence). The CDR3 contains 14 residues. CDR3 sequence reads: CAWNPDRVNTEAFF. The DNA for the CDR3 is TGTGCCTGGAACCCCGACAGGGTGAACACTGAAGCTTTCTTT.

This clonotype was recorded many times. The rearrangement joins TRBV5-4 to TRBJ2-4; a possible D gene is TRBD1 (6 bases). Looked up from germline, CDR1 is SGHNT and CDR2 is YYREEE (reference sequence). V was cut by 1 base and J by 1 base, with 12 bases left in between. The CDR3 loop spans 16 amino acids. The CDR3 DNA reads TGTGCCAGCAGCTTGTCAGGGGACCGGGCCAAAAACATTCAGTACTTC. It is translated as CASSLSGDRAKNIQYF.

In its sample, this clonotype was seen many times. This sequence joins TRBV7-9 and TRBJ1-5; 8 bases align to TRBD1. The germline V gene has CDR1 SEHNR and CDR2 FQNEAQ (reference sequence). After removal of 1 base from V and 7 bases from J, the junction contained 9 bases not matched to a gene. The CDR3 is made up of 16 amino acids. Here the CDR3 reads CASSLEGQGNRQPQHF. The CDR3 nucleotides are TGTGCCAGCAGCTTAGAAGGACAGGGAAACAGACAGCCCCAGCATTTT.

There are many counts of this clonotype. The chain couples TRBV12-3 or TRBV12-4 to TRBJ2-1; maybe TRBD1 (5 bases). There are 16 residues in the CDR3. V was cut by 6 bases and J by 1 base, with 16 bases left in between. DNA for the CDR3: TGTGCCAGCAGACAATCAAGGGGTGGGTCCTACAATGAGCAGTTCTTC. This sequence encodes CASRQSRGGSYNEQFF.

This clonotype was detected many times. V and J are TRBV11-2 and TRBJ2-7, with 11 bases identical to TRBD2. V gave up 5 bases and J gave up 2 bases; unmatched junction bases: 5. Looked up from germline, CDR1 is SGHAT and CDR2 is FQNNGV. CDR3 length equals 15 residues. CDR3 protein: CASSPRLAGTYEQYF. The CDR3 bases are TGTGCCAGCAGCCCCCGACTAGCGGGAACCTACGAGCAGTACTTC.

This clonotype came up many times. The CDR3 nucleotides read TGTGCCAGCAGGGAGGGATCCGGTCGGGGCTACACCTTC. Translation: CASREGSGRGYTF. J is TRBJ1-2 and V is TRBV28; unclear D gene. Germline CDR1 is MDHEN and CDR2 is SYDVKM. V was clipped by 6 bases and J by 8 bases, with 16 bases between them. The CDR3 covers 13 residues.

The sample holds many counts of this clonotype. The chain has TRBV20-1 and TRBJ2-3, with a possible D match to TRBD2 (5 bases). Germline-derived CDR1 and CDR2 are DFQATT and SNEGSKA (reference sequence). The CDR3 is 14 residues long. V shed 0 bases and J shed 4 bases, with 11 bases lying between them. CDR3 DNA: TGCAGTGCTAGAGATAAAGGGAGCTCAGATACGCAGTATTTT. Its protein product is CSARDKGSSDTQYF.

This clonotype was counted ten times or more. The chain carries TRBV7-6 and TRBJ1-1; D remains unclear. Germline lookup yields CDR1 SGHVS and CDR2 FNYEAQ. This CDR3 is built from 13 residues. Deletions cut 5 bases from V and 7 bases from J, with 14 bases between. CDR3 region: CASSTFPGYEAFF. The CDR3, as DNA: TGTGCCAGCAGCACCTTTCCGGGTTATGAAGCTTTCTTT.

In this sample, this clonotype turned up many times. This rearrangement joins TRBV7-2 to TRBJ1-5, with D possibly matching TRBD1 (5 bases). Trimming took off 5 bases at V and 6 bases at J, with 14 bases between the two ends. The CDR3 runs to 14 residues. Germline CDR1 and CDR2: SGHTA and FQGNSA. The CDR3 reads CASSQSQGSQPQHF. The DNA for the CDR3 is TGTGCCAGCAGCCAAAGTCAGGGATCTCAGCCCCAGCATTTT. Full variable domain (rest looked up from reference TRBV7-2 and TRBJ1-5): GAGVSQSPSNKVTEKGKDVELRCDPISGHTALYWYRQSLGQGLEFLIYFQGNSAPDKSGLPSDRFSAERTGGSVSTLTIQRTQQEDSAVYLCASSQSQGSQPQHFGDGTRLSIL.

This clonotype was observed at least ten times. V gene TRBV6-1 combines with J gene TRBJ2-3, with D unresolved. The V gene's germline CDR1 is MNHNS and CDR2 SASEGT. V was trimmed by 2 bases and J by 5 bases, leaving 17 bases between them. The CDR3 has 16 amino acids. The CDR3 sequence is CASSEMRSMSKDTQYF. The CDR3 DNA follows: TGTGCCAGCAGTGAAATGCGGAGTATGTCGAAAGATACGCAGTATTTT.

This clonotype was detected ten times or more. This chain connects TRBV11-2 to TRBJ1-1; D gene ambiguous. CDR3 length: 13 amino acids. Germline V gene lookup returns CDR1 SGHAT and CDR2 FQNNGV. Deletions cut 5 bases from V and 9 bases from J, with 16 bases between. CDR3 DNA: TGTGCCAGCAGCCTCTCCCCCCCTAGGAAAGCTTTCTTT. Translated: CASSLSPPRKAFF.

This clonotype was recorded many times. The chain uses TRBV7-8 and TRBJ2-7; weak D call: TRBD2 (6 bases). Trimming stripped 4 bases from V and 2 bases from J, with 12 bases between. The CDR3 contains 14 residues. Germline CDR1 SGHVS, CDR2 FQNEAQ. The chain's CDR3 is CASSSASVAYEQYF. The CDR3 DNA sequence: TGTGCCAGCAGCTCGGCTAGCGTGGCCTACGAGCAGTACTTC. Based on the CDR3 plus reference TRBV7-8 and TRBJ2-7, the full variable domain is GAGVSQSPRYKVAKRGQDVALRCDPISGHVSLFWYQQALGQGPEFLTYFQNEAQLDKSGLPSDRFFAERPEGSVSTLKIQRTQQEDSAVYLCASSSASVAYEQYFGPGTRLTVT.

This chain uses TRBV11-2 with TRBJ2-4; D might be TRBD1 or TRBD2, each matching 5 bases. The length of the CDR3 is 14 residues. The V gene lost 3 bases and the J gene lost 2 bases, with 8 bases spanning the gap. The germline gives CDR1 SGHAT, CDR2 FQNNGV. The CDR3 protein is CASSLGVSKNIQYF. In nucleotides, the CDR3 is TGTGCCAGCAGCTTGGGGGTATCCAAAAACATTCAGTACTTC.

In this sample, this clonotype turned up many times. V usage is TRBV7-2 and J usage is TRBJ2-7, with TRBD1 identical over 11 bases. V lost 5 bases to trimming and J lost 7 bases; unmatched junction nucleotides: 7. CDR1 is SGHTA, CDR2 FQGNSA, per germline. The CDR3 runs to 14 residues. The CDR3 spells CASSRPGTGGEQYF. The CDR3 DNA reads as TGTGCCAGCAGCCGTCCCGGGACAGGGGGGGAGCAGTACTTC.

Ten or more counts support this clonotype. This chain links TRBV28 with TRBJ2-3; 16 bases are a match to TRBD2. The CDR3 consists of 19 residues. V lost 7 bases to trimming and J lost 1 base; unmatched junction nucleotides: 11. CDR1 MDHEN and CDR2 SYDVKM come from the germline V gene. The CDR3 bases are TGTGCCAGCACCTCTCCGGGACTAGCGGGGGGGCGGCGCACAGATACGCAGTATTTT. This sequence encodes CASTSPGLAGGRRTDTQYF.

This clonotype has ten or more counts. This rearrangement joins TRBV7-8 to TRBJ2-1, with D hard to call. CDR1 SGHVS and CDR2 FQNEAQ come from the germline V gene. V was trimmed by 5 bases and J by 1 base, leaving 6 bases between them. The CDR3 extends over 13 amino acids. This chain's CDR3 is CASSLISYNEQFF. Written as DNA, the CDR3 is TGTGCCAGCAGCCTCATTTCCTACAATGAGCAGTTCTTC.

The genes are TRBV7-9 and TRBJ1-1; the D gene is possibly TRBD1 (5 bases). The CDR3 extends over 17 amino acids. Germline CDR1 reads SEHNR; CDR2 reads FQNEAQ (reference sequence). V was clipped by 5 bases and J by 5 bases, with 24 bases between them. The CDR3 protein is CASSPQAGSPRGTEAFF. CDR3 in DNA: TGTGCCAGCAGCCCGCAGGCAGGGTCTCCCCGAGGGACTGAAGCTTTCTTT.

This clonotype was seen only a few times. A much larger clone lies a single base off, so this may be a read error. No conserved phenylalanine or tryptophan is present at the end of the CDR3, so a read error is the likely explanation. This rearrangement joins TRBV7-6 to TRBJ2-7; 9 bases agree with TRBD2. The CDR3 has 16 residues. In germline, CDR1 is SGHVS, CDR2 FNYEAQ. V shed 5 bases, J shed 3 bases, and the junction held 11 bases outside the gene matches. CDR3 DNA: TGTGCCAGCAGCCAAGCCGGGCGGGAGGGATTCTACGAGCAGTACTCC. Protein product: CASSQAGREGFYEQYS.

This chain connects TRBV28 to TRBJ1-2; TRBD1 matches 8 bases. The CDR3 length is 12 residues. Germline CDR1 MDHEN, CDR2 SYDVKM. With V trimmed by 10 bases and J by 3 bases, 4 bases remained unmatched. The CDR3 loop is CAITGQDYGYTF. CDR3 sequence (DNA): TGTGCCATCACGGGACAGGACTATGGCTACACCTTC.

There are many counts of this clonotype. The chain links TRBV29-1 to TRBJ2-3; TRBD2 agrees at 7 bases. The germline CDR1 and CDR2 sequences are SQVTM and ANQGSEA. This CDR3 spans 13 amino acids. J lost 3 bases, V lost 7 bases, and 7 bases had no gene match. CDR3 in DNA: TGCAGCGAGATGCTAGCGGCGACAGATACGCAGTATTTT. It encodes CSEMLAATDTQYF.

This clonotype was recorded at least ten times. The chain's CDR3 is CSGNRGGDYNEQFF. The CDR3 DNA is TGCAGCGGGAACAGGGGAGGGGACTACAATGAGCAGTTCTTC. The V gene is TRBV29-1, the J gene TRBJ2-1; either TRBD1 or TRBD2 may fit D (7 bases each). This CDR3 has 14 amino acids. The V gene's germline CDR1 is SQVTM and CDR2 ANQGSEA. V gave up 7 bases and J gave up 3 bases, with 16 bases separating them.

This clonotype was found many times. CDR3 coding DNA: TGTGCCAGCAGGGCACGGGGGATGAACACTGAAGCTTTCTTT. The encoded protein is CASRARGMNTEAFF. The chain combines TRBV28 with TRBJ1-1; a weak D match, TRBD1 (5 bases). The CDR3 loop spans 14 amino acids. Germline CDR1 MDHEN, CDR2 SYDVKM. Trimming pared 6 bases from V and 0 bases from J, leaving 11 bases between.

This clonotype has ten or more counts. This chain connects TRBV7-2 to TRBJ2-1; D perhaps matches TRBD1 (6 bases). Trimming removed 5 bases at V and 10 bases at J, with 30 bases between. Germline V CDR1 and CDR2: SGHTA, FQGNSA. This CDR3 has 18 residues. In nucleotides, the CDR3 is TGTGCCAGCAGCCGAGGCCTCAGGGGTTCTTCTCGACGAGAGGAGCAGTTCTTC. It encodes CASSRGLRGSSRREEQFF.

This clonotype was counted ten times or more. The CDR3 nucleotides are TGTGCCAGCAGTGATGGGGGGTACGGGAACACTGAAGCTTTCTTT. It codes for CASSDGGYGNTEAFF. The V call is TRBV25-1, the J call TRBJ1-1, with D perhaps TRBD1 (5 bases). V was cut by 3 bases and J by 1 base, with 12 bases left in between. The V gene's germline CDR1 is MGHDK and CDR2 SYGVNS. The CDR3 loop spans 15 amino acids. Looking up the rest from reference TRBV25-1 and TRBJ1-1 gives the full variable domain: EADIYQTPRYLVIGTGKKITLECSQTMGHDKMYWYQQDPGMELHLIHYSYGVNSTEKGDLSSESTVSRIRTEHFPLTLESARPSHTSQYLCASSDGGYGNTEAFFGQGTRLTVV.

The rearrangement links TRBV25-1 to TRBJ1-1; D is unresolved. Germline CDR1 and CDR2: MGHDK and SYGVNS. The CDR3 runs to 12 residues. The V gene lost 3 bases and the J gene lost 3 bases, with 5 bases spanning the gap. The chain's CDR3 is CASSDLDTEAFF. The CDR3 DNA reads TGTGCCAGCAGTGATTTGGACACTGAAGCTTTCTTT.

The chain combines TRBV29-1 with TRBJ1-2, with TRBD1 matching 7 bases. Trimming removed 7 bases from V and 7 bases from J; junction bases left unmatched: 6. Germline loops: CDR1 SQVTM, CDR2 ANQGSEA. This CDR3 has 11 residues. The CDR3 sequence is CSATGAGGYTF. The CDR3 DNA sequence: TGCAGCGCTACAGGGGCGGGTGGCTACACCTTC.